This TCR beta chain was captured by sequencing in a study of T-cell reconstitution after alpha-beta-depleted transplantation in children. General study findings and limits: Most T-cell counts and diversity one year after the transplant came from T cells that were newly produced. It was reported that alpha-beta T cells came from several hundred expanded graft clones (about two months after transplant). Surviving recipient T cells and thymic progenitors accounted for the high day-60 TCRbeta diversity observed in some patients.

Germline CDR1 is SGHRS and CDR2 is YFSETQ. The CDR3 totals 13 residues. Trimming took 5 bases from V and 0 from J, leaving 6 bases between them. Regarding this clonotype: Its matching antigen is unknown.

Unique molecular identifiers were incorporated during preparation of the TCRbeta library. TCRdb called the PCR reads again in MiXCR, with one record for every CDR3 protein. Among 530,000 or so distinct CDR3 sequences, over 25% were seen once, and the ten largest hold about 35%. The sequencing here drew on PBMCs, taken before TCRalphabeta/CD19-depleted stem cell transplant. The chain is built from TRBV5-1 and TRBJ2-1; D gene ambiguous. This receptor was identified in a boy under two years old with Wiskott-Aldrich syndrome, due to receive a stem cell transplant. For the CDR3, the DNA is TGCGCCAGCAGAGCGAGCTCCTACAATGAGCAGTTCTTC. Amino acid sequence: CASRASSYNEQFF.